The 14 T cell receptor beta chains reported below all come from one sample, sequenced in a study of shared clonotypes between healthy human individuals. Clones were sequenced by immunoSEQ multiplex PCR, and TCRdb holds only the in-frame ones, with some missing. Of roughly 2.5 million clones listed, approximately 92% are singletons. The specimen sequenced was naive CD4+ T cells sorted from blood. The subset here: CD45RA+ positively selected. These TCRs come from a man aged 18 to 30 in good health.

This chain uses TRBV10-3 with TRBJ2-3, with D possibly being TRBD2 (6 bases). The CDR3 spans 15 residues. Germline V gene sequence: CDR1 ENHRY, CDR2 SYGVKD. V lost 7 bases and J 5 bases, leaving 19 bases between the germline ends. The CDR3 coding sequence is TGTGCCATCACCCCGGGACTTAGCCCGGTAGATACGCAGTATTTT. This gives the protein CAITPGLSPVDTQYF.

The V call is TRBV6-4, the J call TRBJ2-6; D might be TRBD1 (6 bases). V shed 5 bases and J shed 8 bases, with 13 bases lying between them. Germline loops: CDR1 MRHNA, CDR2 SNTAGT. There are 14 residues in the CDR3. CDR3 nucleotide sequence: TGTGCCAGCAGTAAGGGGGACGGGACCAACGTCCTGACTTTC. The encoded protein is CASSKGDGTNVLTF.

The chain joins TRBV2 to TRBJ1-3; 8 nucleotides align to TRBD1. Losses at the gene ends were 6 bases for V and 2 bases for J; bases not matched to a gene: 12. This CDR3 has 17 residues. Germline assignment: CDR1 SNHLY and CDR2 FYNNEI. The CDR3 loop is CASRKDPDRGPGNTIYF. Written as DNA, the CDR3 is TGTGCCAGCAGGAAAGACCCAGACAGGGGCCCTGGAAACACCATATATTTT.

This chain joins TRBV6-1 and TRBJ2-7; either TRBD1 or TRBD2 may fit D (5 bases each). The CDR3 extends over 10 amino acids. Germline CDR1 is MNHNS and CDR2 is SASEGT. The germline V and J ends were trimmed by 7 bases and 6 bases, with 7 bases remaining between them. The CDR3 sequence is CASTGAEQYF. CDR3 DNA sequence: TGTGCCAGCACCGGGGCCGAGCAGTACTTC.

A single count supports this clone. The chain uses TRBV4-1 and TRBJ2-7, with TRBD1 matching over 10 bases. Trimming took 3 bases from V and 6 from J; bases not matched to a gene: 8. This CDR3 has 15 residues. In germline, CDR1 is MGHRA, CDR2 YSYEKL. CDR3 nucleotide sequence: TGCGCCAGCAGCCACCCCGGGACAGGGGCCTCCGAGCAGTACTTC. Encoded protein: CASSHPGTGASEQYF.

This clone was detected only once. CDR3 amino acids: CASSERGGAGPYF. The CDR3 nucleotides are TGTGCCAGCAGCGAACGAGGGGGAGCGGGGCCGTACTTC. The chain uses TRBV5-4 and TRBJ2-7, with D possibly matching TRBD2 (7 bases). Germline CDR1 is SGHNT and CDR2 is YYREEE (reference sequence). CDR3 size: 13 residues. V lost 4 bases, J lost 12 bases, and 20 bases lay in between.

The chain employs TRBV25-1 and TRBJ2-6; 7 nucleotides match TRBD2. The CDR3 loop spans 15 amino acids. With 8 bases clipped from V and 0 bases from J, the junction kept 4 bases outside the gene matches. From germline, CDR1 is MGHDK and CDR2 SYGVNS. The CDR3 here is CASSSGISGANVLTF. The DNA for the CDR3 is TGTGCCAGCTCGAGCGGGATCTCTGGGGCCAACGTCCTGACTTTC.

The chain employs TRBV7-2 and TRBJ2-2, with D uncertain. This CDR3 spans 15 amino acids. CDR1 is SGHTA, CDR2 FQGNSA, per germline. V lost 3 bases to trimming and J lost 1 base, with 9 bases between them. CDR3 DNA: TGTGCCAGCAGCTTGGCCCCAGAGAACACCGGGGAGCTGTTTTTT. Its protein product is CASSLAPENTGELFF.

The chain combines TRBV4-1 with TRBJ2-6; D is perhaps TRBD2 (5 bases). Germline V gene sequence: CDR1 MGHRA, CDR2 YSYEKL. The CDR3 consists of 20 residues. The V gene lost 4 bases and the J gene lost 4 bases, with 26 bases spanning the gap. The CDR3 DNA is TGCGCCAGCAGCCGAAGCGCCGGGGTGACGAGTCCTCTGGGGGCCAACGTCCTGACTTTC. It codes for CASSRSAGVTSPLGANVLTF.

This CDR3 reads CAILPGASGGKEFF. As DNA, the CDR3 is TGTGCCATCCTCCCGGGGGCTAGCGGGGGGAAGGAGTTCTTC. The V call is TRBV6-1, the J call TRBJ2-1; 11 bases fit TRBD2. Germline V CDR1 and CDR2: MNHNS, SASEGT. Germline trimming cut 10 bases from V and 14 bases from J; bases unmatched to any gene: 16. This CDR3 has 14 amino acids.

This chain uses TRBV19 with TRBJ2-2; 7 nucleotides agree with TRBD2. The CDR3 covers 14 residues. Trimming removed 3 bases from V and 4 bases from J; junction bases left unmatched: 2. The V gene's germline CDR1 is LNHDA and CDR2 SQIVND (reference sequence). CDR3 protein: CASSIWEGTGELFF. DNA for the CDR3: TGTGCCAGTAGTATTTGGGAGGGCACCGGGGAGCTGTTTTTT. Full variable domain (remainder filled in from reference TRBV19 and TRBJ2-2): DGGITQSPKYLFRKEGQNVTLSCEQNLNHDAMYWYRQDPGQGLRLIYYSQIVNDFQKGDIAEGYSVSREKKESFPLTVTSAQKNPTAFYLCASSIWEGTGELFFGEGSRLTVL.

This sequence joins TRBV19 and TRBJ2-3; TRBD2 agrees at 9 bases. In germline, CDR1 is LNHDA, CDR2 SQIVND (reference sequence). J was trimmed by 3 bases and V by 6 bases; bases with no gene match: 10. This CDR3 is 16 amino acids long. The CDR3 sequence is CASSSIAGVSTDTQYF. CDR3 nucleotide sequence: TGTGCCAGTAGCTCAATAGCGGGAGTTTCGACAGATACGCAGTATTTT.

This sequence joins TRBV6-1 and TRBJ1-4; a weak D match, TRBD1 (6 bases). Germline CDR1 reads MNHNS; CDR2 reads SASEGT. The CDR3 spans 13 residues. V lost 3 bases, J lost 8 bases, and 10 bases lay in between. CDR3 loop: CASSEQGLEKLFF. The DNA for the CDR3 is TGTGCCAGCAGTGAGCAGGGGCTCGAAAAACTGTTTTTT.

The rearrangement links TRBV30 to TRBJ1-4; weak D call: TRBD1 (5 bases). Trimming pared 2 bases from V and 5 bases from J, leaving 12 bases between. The CDR3 runs to 14 residues. Germline-derived CDR1 and CDR2 are GTSNPN and SVGIG (reference sequence). The CDR3 protein is CAWSLQTVNEKLFF. Here the CDR3 DNA reads TGTGCCTGGAGTTTACAGACAGTGAATGAAAAACTGTTTTTT.